The 12 T cell receptor beta chains given below trace back to one sample, sequenced in a study of blood T cells in healthy people across ages. Then a second PCR, running about 6 to 12 cycles, was carried out with a sample-barcoded 5' primer and a J-beta primer mix. MiXCR, applied by TCRdb to the 5' RACE reads, yields one record per CDR3 protein. This table holds 1.6 million or so distinct CDR3 sequences, about 32% found once. Sequencing input: blood. The receptors were gathered from a woman under 40 in good health.

J is TRBJ1-2 and V is TRBV7-2, with TRBD1 identical over 8 bases. CDR3 length: 15 amino acids. Germline trimming cut 1 base from V and 8 bases from J; bases unmatched to any gene: 9. From germline, CDR1 is SGHTA and CDR2 FQGNSA. As DNA, the CDR3 is TGTGCCAGCAGCTTAGTCCAGGGGGCAGTAGGAGGCTACACCTTC. This translates into CASSLVQGAVGGYTF.

This clonotype was detected only a few times. V usage is TRBV3-1 and J usage is TRBJ2-3; D possibly corresponds to TRBD2 (5 bases). Germline V lookup: CDR1 LGHDT, CDR2 YNNKEL (reference sequence). The CDR3 covers 15 residues. The V gene lost 1 base and the J gene lost 4 bases, with 12 bases spanning the gap. The CDR3 spells CASSQGSSGADTQYF. DNA for the CDR3: TGTGCCAGCAGCCAAGGGTCAAGCGGAGCAGATACGCAGTATTTT.

Concerning this clonotype itself: A read error is possible here, since a much larger clone lies one base away. V gene TRBV3-1 combines with J gene TRBJ2-7; the D gene is possibly TRBD2 (5 bases). TRBJ2-5 explains the end of the DNA better; the J call may be wrong. The CDR3 is made up of 15 amino acids. Germline V gene data show CDR1 as LGHDT and CDR2 as YNNKEL (reference sequence). This CDR3 reads CASSPFDASSRTQYF. The DNA of the CDR3 is TGTGCCAGCAGCCCCTTTGATGCTAGCTCCCGGACCCAGTACTTC.

This clonotype appeared a single time. The chain has TRBV20-1 and TRBJ2-3; 10 bases align to TRBD2. Trimming cost V 0 bases and J 5 bases; bases outside gene matches: 5. Germline values: CDR1 DFQATT, CDR2 SNEGSKA (reference sequence). The CDR3 contains 15 residues. Here the CDR3 DNA reads TGCAGTGCTAGAGATCGGGGGACTAGCGTAGATACGCAGTATTTT. Amino acid sequence: CSARDRGTSVDTQYF.

The chain is built from TRBV5-1 and TRBJ2-3; TRBD2 aligns across 13 bases. The CDR3 length is 16 residues. Trimming removed 2 bases from V and 5 bases from J; junction bases left unmatched: 5. In germline, CDR1 is SGHRS, CDR2 YFSETQ. CDR3 DNA: TGCGCCAGCAGCTTAGGACTAGCGGGAGAAATAGATACGCAGTATTTT. Translated, it gives CASSLGLAGEIDTQYF.

The sample holds a few counts of this clonotype. The chain carries TRBV20-1 and TRBJ2-5, with D possibly matching TRBD1 (6 bases). Germline CDR1 DFQATT, CDR2 SNEGSKA (reference sequence). The V gene lost 5 bases and the J gene lost 1 base, with 14 bases spanning the gap. The CDR3 length is 14 residues. This chain's CDR3 is CSAPHTGIQETQYF. For the CDR3, the DNA is TGCAGTGCTCCTCATACAGGGATCCAAGAGACCCAGTACTTC.

The chain uses TRBV4-1 and TRBJ1-2; D is ambiguous. Germline-derived CDR1 and CDR2 are MGHRA and YSYEKL. CDR3 length equals 18 residues. Trimming took off 4 bases at V and 6 bases at J, with 27 bases between the two ends. The DNA of the CDR3 is TGCGCCAGCAGCCTAGATGACACCGCGGCAAGGTCAAGGGATGGCTACACCTTC. Its translation: CASSLDDTAARSRDGYTF.

J is TRBJ2-1 and V is TRBV4-1; D perhaps matches TRBD2 (5 bases). V was clipped by 4 bases and J by 6 bases, with 16 bases between them. Germline values: CDR1 MGHRA, CDR2 YSYEKL. This CDR3 has 15 amino acids. CDR3 in amino acids: CASSPGKMLVNEQFF. The CDR3 coding sequence is TGCGCCAGCAGCCCCGGGAAGATGTTGGTCAATGAGCAGTTCTTC.

This clonotype has just a few counts. This chain links TRBV6-5 with TRBJ2-5; D call uncertain. This CDR3 has 14 residues. With 0 bases removed from V and 3 bases from J, the gap between germline ends came to 8 bases. Germline V gene data show CDR1 as MNHEY and CDR2 as SVGAGI. As DNA, the CDR3 is TGTGCCAGCAGTTACTCAGGGCCTGAAGAGACCCAGTACTTC. It is translated as CASSYSGPEETQYF.

This sequence joins TRBV10-3 and TRBJ1-6, with D possibly matching TRBD1 (5 bases). V gave up 4 bases and J gave up 7 bases, with 11 bases separating them. Germline V CDR1 and CDR2: ENHRY, SYGVKD. The CDR3 runs 14 residues. CDR3 sequence reads: CAISAGQTNSPLHF. DNA of the CDR3: TGTGCCATCAGTGCTGGACAAACAAATTCACCCCTCCACTTT.

The J gene is TRBJ2-3, the V gene TRBV9; D is tentatively TRBD1 or TRBD2 (5 bases each). The germline V and J ends were trimmed by 4 bases and 0 bases, with 15 bases remaining between them. CDR1 SGDLS and CDR2 YYNGEE come from the germline V gene. CDR3 length equals 16 residues. The CDR3: CASSPWRTSSTDTQYF. The CDR3, as DNA: TGTGCCAGCAGCCCATGGAGGACATCTAGCACAGATACGCAGTATTTT.

The chain uses TRBV7-2 and TRBJ2-5; 10 nucleotides align to TRBD1. Germline V CDR1 and CDR2: SGHTA, FQGNSA. The CDR3 sequence is 16 residues long. Trimming cost V 2 bases and J 2 bases; bases outside gene matches: 5. Written as DNA, the CDR3 is TGTGCCAGCAGCTTAAGTAAGGGACAGGGGCAAGAGACCCAGTACTTC. Translating it yields CASSLSKGQGQETQYF.